The 11 T cell receptor beta chains listed next were all sequenced from one sample in a study of vaccination and CD4 T cells after COVID-19. Indicated treatment: approximately 9-day PBMC culture with coronavirus spike peptide pools or control peptides (ViraFEST assay). Cultured CD4+ T-cell DNA underwent Oncomine TCR Beta short-read sequencing. Each CDR3 protein gets one entry after TCRdb re-called the PCR reads with MiXCR. Of over 8,000 distinct CDR3 sequences listed, roughly 60% were seen once; the top ten hold roughly 15%. No antigen has been assigned to these receptors. Sample: CD4+ T cells from blood, cultured in vitro. The receptors were sampled from a human donor who had recovered from COVID-19.

V and J are TRBV19 and TRBJ1-4; D uncertain. Germline loops: CDR1 LNHDA, CDR2 SQIVND (reference sequence). Deletions cut 7 bases from V and 0 bases from J, with 15 bases between. The CDR3 contains 16 residues. CDR3 in amino acids: CASNTLFGATNEKLFF. The CDR3 DNA reads TGTGCCAGTAACACTCTATTTGGGGCAACTAATGAAAAACTGTTTTTT.

This chain uses TRBV20-1 with TRBJ2-5; no firm D call. Between the trimmed V and J ends, which lost 1 base and 1 base, there was a span of 10 bases. The CDR3 loop spans 14 amino acids. Germline lookup yields CDR1 DFQATT and CDR2 SNEGSKA (reference sequence). CDR3 amino acids: CSARVPGFQETQYF. The CDR3 DNA sequence: TGCAGTGCTAGAGTACCCGGGTTCCAAGAGACCCAGTACTTC.

This clonotype was counted a few times. The gene calls are TRBV19 and TRBJ1-2; no definite D call. Germline CDR1 is LNHDA and CDR2 is SQIVND (reference sequence). The germline V and J ends were trimmed by 5 bases and 7 bases, with 11 bases remaining between them. The CDR3 extends over 12 amino acids. Here the CDR3 DNA reads TGTGCCAGTAGTTATGGGTATGTTGGCTACACCTTC. This codes for CASSYGYVGYTF.

This clonotype was found a few times. The chain couples TRBV7-2 to TRBJ2-3; D not certain. There are 12 residues in the CDR3. V lost 5 bases and J lost 2, with 5 bases in between. Germline V gives CDR1 SGHTA, CDR2 FQGNSA. This chain's CDR3 is CASSPFTDTQYF. CDR3 DNA: TGTGCCAGCAGCCCATTCACAGATACGCAGTATTTT.

The chain recombines TRBV6-2 or TRBV6-3 with TRBJ1-5; unclear D gene. Germline V gene lookup returns CDR1 MNHEY and CDR2 SVGEGT. The CDR3 is made up of 15 amino acids. V dropped 7 bases and J dropped 3 bases, with 16 bases sitting between them. CDR3 nucleotides: TGTGCCAGCACCCCCCAAGAACGAACCAATCAGCCCCAGCATTTT. Encoded protein: CASTPQERTNQPQHF.

The chain has TRBV28 and TRBJ1-1, with TRBD1 matching 8 bases. This CDR3 region has 18 residues. Trimming took 4 bases from V and 3 from J; bases not matched to a gene: 16. Germline V lookup: CDR1 MDHEN, CDR2 SYDVKM. CDR3 in amino acids: CASSYDWTGTSRYTEAFF. DNA of the CDR3: TGTGCCAGCAGTTATGATTGGACAGGGACTAGTAGGTACACTGAAGCTTTCTTT. The full variable domain, in which reference TRBV28 and TRBJ1-1 provide the parts outside the CDR3, is DVKVTQSSRYLVKRTGEKVFLECVQDMDHENMFWYRQDPGLGLRLIYFSYDVKMKEKGDIPEGYSVSREKKERFSLILESASTNQTSMYLCASSYDWTGTSRYTEAFFGQGTRLTVV.

V and J are TRBV28 and TRBJ2-1, with TRBD1 matching 7 bases. CDR1 MDHEN and CDR2 SYDVKM come from the germline V gene. This CDR3 has 14 amino acids. V lost 2 bases, J lost 9 bases, and 7 bases stayed unmatched. The CDR3 loop is CASSLPGTVFEQFF. The CDR3 nucleotides read TGTGCCAGCAGTTTACCGGGGACAGTGTTTGAGCAGTTCTTC. The whole variable domain, remainder taken from reference TRBV28 and TRBJ2-1, is DVKVTQSSRYLVKRTGEKVFLECVQDMDHENMFWYRQDPGLGLRLIYFSYDVKMKEKGDIPEGYSVSREKKERFSLILESASTNQTSMYLCASSLPGTVFEQFFGPGTRLTVL.

This chain uses TRBV19 with TRBJ2-1; D gene ambiguous. The CDR3 runs to 16 residues. The V gene's germline CDR1 is LNHDA and CDR2 SQIVND (reference sequence). Deletions cut 1 base from V and 0 bases from J, with 10 bases between. CDR3 nucleotides: TGTGCCAGTAGTATAGCTGGTCCGGGCTCCTACAATGAGCAGTTCTTC. Its protein product is CASSIAGPGSYNEQFF. Filled out from reference TRBV19 and TRBJ2-1, the complete variable domain reads DGGITQSPKYLFRKEGQNVTLSCEQNLNHDAMYWYRQDPGQGLRLIYYSQIVNDFQKGDIAEGYSVSREKKESFPLTVTSAQKNPTAFYLCASSIAGPGSYNEQFFGPGTRLTVL.

This sequence joins TRBV27 and TRBJ2-7; 10 positions agree with TRBD1. The germline V gene has CDR1 MNHEY and CDR2 SMNVEV (reference sequence). The V and J ends lost 5 bases and 0 bases, in that order; junction bases with no gene match: 7. This CDR3 spans 16 amino acids. CDR3 region: CASSLRDRGLSYEQYF. The CDR3 bases are TGTGCCAGCAGTCTCCGGGACAGGGGCCTCTCCTACGAGCAGTACTTC.

The J gene is TRBJ1-4, the V gene TRBV7-3; 7 bases line up with TRBD1. The CDR3 extends over 13 amino acids. The germline V gene has CDR1 SGHTA and CDR2 FQGTGA. V shed 7 bases and J 7 bases; nucleotides not matched to a gene: 6. As DNA, the CDR3 is TGTGCCAGCACGCGGACAGGCTTTGAAAAACTGTTTTTT. It translates to CASTRTGFEKLFF.

CDR3 loop: CASTMGRQGLIKNTEAFF. CDR3 bases: TGTGCCAGCACTATGGGGCGACAGGGACTCATCAAGAACACTGAAGCTTTCTTT. The chain links TRBV12-3 or TRBV12-4 to TRBJ1-1; 7 bases align to TRBD1. The CDR3 runs to 18 residues. With V trimmed by 7 bases and J by 1 base, 18 bases remained unmatched.